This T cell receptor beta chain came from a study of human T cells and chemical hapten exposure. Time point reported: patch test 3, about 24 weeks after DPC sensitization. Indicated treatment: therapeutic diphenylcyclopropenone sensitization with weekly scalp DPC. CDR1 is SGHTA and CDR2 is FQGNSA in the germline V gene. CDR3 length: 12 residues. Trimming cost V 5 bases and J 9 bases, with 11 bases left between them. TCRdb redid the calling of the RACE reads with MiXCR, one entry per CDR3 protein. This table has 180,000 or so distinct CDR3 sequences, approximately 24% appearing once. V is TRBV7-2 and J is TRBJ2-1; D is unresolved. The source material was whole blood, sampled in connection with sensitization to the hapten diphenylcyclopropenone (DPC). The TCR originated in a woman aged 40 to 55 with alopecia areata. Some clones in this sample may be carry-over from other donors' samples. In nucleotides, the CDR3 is TGTGCCAGCAGCGGCCCGGCGGTTGAGCAGTTCTTC. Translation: CASSGPAVEQFF.